This entry lists 28 T cell receptor beta chains sequenced from one sample in a study of PD-1 blockade in classical Hodgkin lymphoma. TCRdb keeps only in-frame clones here, not all; method: immunoSEQ multiplex PCR. The data contain around 100,000 clones, 90% of them singletons. Indicated time point: cycle 4 day 1 (C4D1), after 5 to 7 weeks of nivolumab. Every patient experienced relapse after autologous stem cell transplantation, and brentuximab vedotin exposure varied. The sample was peripheral blood mononuclear cells (PBMCs), taken before the fourth cycle of nivolumab. These receptors were obtained from a human donor with classical Hodgkin lymphoma.

A few counts support this clone. J is TRBJ2-1 and V is TRBV2; 12 bases map to TRBD2. This CDR3 comprises 15 residues. V dropped 4 bases and J dropped 8; count of bases not matched to a gene: 6. Germline CDR1 is SNHLY and CDR2 is FYNNEI. This CDR3 reads CASSALAGGLDEQFF. The CDR3 nucleotides are TGTGCCAGCAGTGCTCTAGCGGGGGGGCTCGATGAGCAGTTCTTC. The whole variable domain, remainder taken from reference TRBV2 and TRBJ2-1, is EPEVTQTPSHQVTQMGQEVILRCVPISNHLYFYWYRQILGQKVEFLVSFYNNEISEKSEIFDDQFSVERPDGSNFTLKIRSTKLEDSAMYFCASSALAGGLDEQFFGPGTRLTVL.

This chain links TRBV19 with TRBJ2-6; D gene ambiguous. Germline CDR1 LNHDA, CDR2 SQIVND (reference sequence). The CDR3 is 17 residues long. Trimming stripped 6 bases from V and 0 bases from J, with 15 bases between. The CDR3: CASSSIYGGSGANVLTF. CDR3 sequence (DNA): TGTGCCAGTAGCTCTATTTATGGCGGCTCTGGGGCCAACGTCCTGACTTTC.

The rearrangement joins TRBV7-3 to TRBJ2-7; 10 nucleotides agree with TRBD2. After removal of 6 bases from V and 0 bases from J, the junction contained 5 bases not matched to a gene. CDR3 length: 15 residues. Germline V gives CDR1 SGHTA, CDR2 FQGTGA. The DNA of the CDR3 is TGTGCCAGCAGAATAGCGGGGGGTAGCTCCTACGAGCAGTACTTC. Amino acids: CASRIAGGSSYEQYF.

V usage is TRBV23-1 and J usage is TRBJ2-1, with 7 positions matching TRBD1. TRBV23-1 has ORF status, its function being uncertain. V dropped 3 bases and J dropped 9; count of bases not matched to a gene: 5. The CDR3 length is 13 residues. This chain's CDR3 is CASSHEGGGEQFF. CDR3 DNA sequence: TGCGCCAGCAGTCATGAAGGGGGCGGTGAGCAGTTCTTC.

The rearrangement joins TRBV6-1 to TRBJ1-5; tentative D call: TRBD1 (5 bases). Germline CDR1 reads MNHNS; CDR2 reads SASEGT. The CDR3 contains 15 residues. The V end was cut by 7 bases, the J end by 0 bases, with 13 bases between. The CDR3 protein is CASIRTPYSNQPQHF. CDR3 DNA: TGTGCCAGCATTCGGACACCCTATAGCAATCAGCCCCAGCATTTT.

The chain joins TRBV7-2 to TRBJ1-2; 8 nucleotides match TRBD1. Germline lookup yields CDR1 SGHTA and CDR2 FQGNSA. This CDR3 comprises 14 residues. Trimming took 3 bases from V and 8 from J; bases not matched to a gene: 8. This CDR3 is CASSFQGAARGYTF. The CDR3 DNA follows: TGTGCCAGCAGCTTCCAGGGGGCCGCGCGCGGCTACACCTTC.

This chain links TRBV7-9 with TRBJ1-2, with 9 bases matching TRBD1. CDR1 and CDR2 (germline): SEHNR, FQNEAQ (reference sequence). This CDR3 is 15 amino acids long. Trimming cost V 11 bases and J 4 bases; bases outside gene matches: 14. The CDR3 nucleotides are TGTGCCTTCCCAATTCCGGACAGGGGCGGCTATGGCTACACCTTC. Translation: CAFPIPDRGGYGYTF.

V usage is TRBV7-6 and J usage is TRBJ2-3, with 8 bases fitting TRBD2. Per germline, CDR1 SGHVS and CDR2 FNYEAQ. V dropped 1 base and J dropped 3; count of bases not matched to a gene: 3. The CDR3 has 15 amino acids. CDR3 nucleotides: TGTGCCAGCAGCTTAGAACTAGCGGAGACAGATACGCAGTATTTT. The encoded protein is CASSLELAETDTQYF.

The chain uses TRBV20-1 and TRBJ2-1, with 8 bases lining up with TRBD2. The CDR3 totals 10 residues. CDR1 is DFQATT and CDR2 is SNEGSKA in the germline V gene (reference sequence). V was pared by 3 bases and J by 12 bases, with 1 base of the junction left unmatched. The CDR3 DNA is TGCAGTGCTAGGGCGGGGGGGCAGTTCTTC. Translating gives CSARAGGQFF.

CDR3 bases: TGTGCCAGCAGCTTAGTCGGGGGGCAAGAGACCCAGTACTTC. It yields the protein CASSLVGGQETQYF. The chain carries TRBV7-9 and TRBJ2-5, with 7 bases aligning to TRBD2. CDR3 length equals 14 residues. V trimming: 1 base; J trimming: 2 bases; junction bases outside the gene matches: 1. From germline, CDR1 is SEHNR and CDR2 FQNEAQ (reference sequence).

The V and J genes are TRBV5-1 and TRBJ2-3; tentatively, D is TRBD2 (5 bases). Per the germline V gene, CDR1 is SGHRS and CDR2 is YFSETQ. The length of the CDR3 is 14 residues. Trimming removed 3 bases at V and 14 bases at J, with 22 bases between. CDR3 nucleotides: TGCGCCAGCAGCTCCCCCGGACTGAAGCGCCGGGGGTATTTT. It is translated as CASSSPGLKRRGYF.

The rearrangement links TRBV5-1 to TRBJ1-2; TRBD1 aligns across 9 bases. Germline-derived CDR1 and CDR2 are SGHRS and YFSETQ. CDR3 length: 15 amino acids. V dropped 4 bases and J dropped 5; count of bases not matched to a gene: 9. CDR3 in amino acids: CASSRTGAMGYGYTF. The CDR3 DNA follows: TGCGCCAGCAGCCGGACAGGGGCAATGGGTTATGGCTACACCTTC.

This clone was recorded once. The V call is TRBV6-6, the J call TRBJ2-4; D might be TRBD1 (5 bases). Germline V gene data show CDR1 as MNHNY and CDR2 as SVGAGI (reference sequence). V lost 6 bases to trimming and J lost 6 bases, with 18 bases between them. This CDR3 spans 15 amino acids. The chain's CDR3 is CASSRLGRDGNIQYF. CDR3 coding DNA: TGTGCCAGCAGCCGTCTGGGCAGGGATGGAAACATTCAGTACTTC.

In its sample, this clone was seen once. J is TRBJ1-1 and V is TRBV6-6, with D possibly being TRBD1 (5 bases). Germline assignment: CDR1 MNHNY and CDR2 SVGAGI (reference sequence). With 2 bases removed from V and 7 bases from J, the gap between germline ends came to 8 bases. The CDR3 is made up of 12 amino acids. The CDR3 DNA follows: TGTGCCAGCAGTTACGGCAGGGTTGAAGCTTTCTTT. Translating it yields CASSYGRVEAFF.

Concerning this clone: One end of the junction is discordant with germline, which a read error may explain. In DNA, the CDR3 is TGTGCCAGCAGTTACGGGACGGCCGATCCCTACGAGCAGTACTTC. Protein product: CASSYGTADPYEQYF. The chain recombines TRBV10-3 with TRBJ2-7, with D possibly being TRBD1 or TRBD2 (5 bases each). The CDR3 is made up of 15 amino acids. CDR1 and CDR2 from the germline V gene are ENHRY and SYGVKD.

This chain connects TRBV4-1 to TRBJ1-1, with TRBD1 as a possible D gene (5 bases). Deletions cut 2 bases from V and 4 bases from J, with 14 bases between. The CDR3 totals 15 residues. Germline V gene data show CDR1 as MGHRA and CDR2 as YSYEKL. DNA of the CDR3: TGCGCCAGCAGCCAAAAGCAGGGTGAAGGCACTGAAGCTTTCTTT. Translated: CASSQKQGEGTEAFF.

This clone was recorded a few times. The V and J genes are TRBV19 and TRBJ2-7; 9 bases agree with TRBD1. Germline assignment: CDR1 LNHDA and CDR2 SQIVND (reference sequence). The CDR3 has 14 amino acids. The J segment lost 2 bases and the V segment lost 5 bases, leaving 4 bases of the junction unmatched. CDR3 sequence (DNA): TGTGCCAGTAGTCCTCGGGACAGGGCCTACGAGCAGTACTTC. It yields the protein CASSPRDRAYEQYF.

This chain links TRBV27 with TRBJ1-3; no reliable D call. The V gene's germline CDR1 is MNHEY and CDR2 SMNVEV (reference sequence). There are 14 residues in the CDR3. Deletions cut 1 base from V and 0 bases from J, with 4 bases between. The CDR3 is CASSLWPSGNTIYF. CDR3 coding DNA: TGTGCCAGCAGTTTATGGCCCTCTGGAAACACCATATATTTT.

The gene calls are TRBV29-1 and TRBJ2-7; 9 bases are shared with TRBD2. The CDR3 is 16 amino acids. Germline CDR1 SQVTM, CDR2 ANQGSEA. V gave up 0 bases and J gave up 2 bases; unmatched junction bases: 8. CDR3 DNA sequence: TGCAGCGTTGAAGATCTTAGGGCTAGCGGGACCTACGAGCAGTACTTC. This gives the protein CSVEDLRASGTYEQYF.

V is TRBV5-1 and J is TRBJ2-2; 8 bases are a match to TRBD1. The CDR3 is 16 residues long. J was trimmed by 4 bases and V by 0 bases; bases with no gene match: 5. CDR1 and CDR2 (germline): SGHRS, YFSETQ. CDR3 in amino acids: CASSLALRGPTGELFF. The CDR3 nucleotides are TGCGCCAGCAGCTTGGCGCTCAGGGGGCCCACCGGGGAGCTGTTTTTT. Based on the CDR3 plus reference TRBV5-1 and TRBJ2-2, the full variable domain is KAGVTQTPRYLIKTRGQQVTLSCSPISGHRSVSWYQQTPGQGLQFLFEYFSETQRNKGNFPGRFSGRQFSNSRSEMNVSTLELGDSALYLCASSLALRGPTGELFFGEGSRLTVL.

This chain joins TRBV28 and TRBJ1-5, with 8 positions matching TRBD1. In germline, CDR1 is MDHEN, CDR2 SYDVKM. Losses at the gene ends were 3 bases for V and 4 bases for J; bases not matched to a gene: 8. The length of the CDR3 is 16 residues. This CDR3 is CASSLTGAGWNQPQHF. The CDR3 bases are TGTGCCAGCAGTTTGACAGGGGCGGGTTGGAATCAGCCCCAGCATTTT.

CDR3: CASSLILGGTDTQYF. The CDR3 DNA reads TGTGCCAGCAGTCTTATACTAGGTGGTACAGATACGCAGTATTTT. This sequence joins TRBV27 and TRBJ2-3; possible D gene TRBD2, 5 bases. The V and J ends lost 5 bases and 3 bases respectively, with 15 bases between them. CDR3 length: 15 amino acids. Germline-derived CDR1 and CDR2 are MNHEY and SMNVEV (reference sequence).

V usage is TRBV29-1 and J usage is TRBJ1-2, with 7 bases fitting TRBD1. CDR3 size: 12 residues. The germline V gene has CDR1 SQVTM and CDR2 ANQGSEA. The ends lost 6 bases at V and 6 bases at J; junction bases unmatched: 7. CDR3 bases: TGCAGCGTCGCCGGGACAGCGGATGGCTACACCTTC. This translates into CSVAGTADGYTF.

Comment on this clone: The same CDR3 can be traced to other DNA sequences in this sample. The V call is TRBV13, the J call TRBJ2-7; D is undetermined. V gave up 5 bases and J gave up 0 bases, with 11 bases separating them. The CDR3 has 14 residues. The V gene's germline CDR1 is PRHDT and CDR2 FYEKMQ (reference sequence). In nucleotides, the CDR3 is TGTGCCAGCAGCCACGCAGAGAACTCCTACGAGCAGTACTTC. Protein sequence: CASSHAENSYEQYF. The whole variable domain, remainder taken from reference TRBV13 and TRBJ2-7, is AAGVIQSPRHLIKEKRETATLKCYPIPRHDTVYWYQQGPGQDPQFLISFYEKMQSDKGSIPDRFSAQQFSDYHSELNMSSLELGDSALYFCASSHAENSYEQYFGPGTRLTVT.

The chain is built from TRBV7-8 and TRBJ2-1; tentatively, D is TRBD2 (5 bases). V lost 4 bases, J lost 9 bases, and 10 bases lay in between. Germline-derived CDR1 and CDR2 are SGHVS and FQNEAQ. The CDR3 spans 12 residues. The CDR3 sequence is CASSSFAGEQFF. CDR3 coding DNA: TGTGCCAGCAGCTCATTCGCGGGTGAGCAGTTCTTC.

This clone was seen just once. The V call is TRBV27, the J call TRBJ2-2; D unresolved. The germline gives CDR1 MNHEY, CDR2 SMNVEV (reference sequence). V dropped 3 bases and J dropped 6 bases, with 11 bases sitting between them. The CDR3 consists of 14 residues. CDR3 sequence: CASSFARLSGELFF. CDR3 coding DNA: TGTGCCAGCAGTTTTGCCAGGTTGTCCGGGGAGCTGTTTTTT.

V and J are TRBV10-3 and TRBJ2-7; 7 bases line up with TRBD1. Per the germline V gene, CDR1 is ENHRY and CDR2 is SYGVKD. The V and J ends lost 8 bases and 1 base, in that order; junction bases with no gene match: 5. The CDR3 length is 13 residues. The CDR3 sequence: CAIATGLSYEQYF. The CDR3, as DNA: TGTGCCATCGCGACAGGGCTGTCCTACGAGCAGTACTTC.

CDR3 amino acids: CAWKTGTGSDEKLFF. The CDR3, as DNA: TGTGCCTGGAAAACCGGGACAGGGTCTGATGAAAAACTGTTTTTT. The chain carries TRBV30 and TRBJ1-4, with 9 bases that match TRBD1. The CDR3 is made up of 15 amino acids. V lost 4 bases to trimming and J lost 6 bases; unmatched junction nucleotides: 9. Looked up from germline, CDR1 is GTSNPN and CDR2 is SVGIG (reference sequence).